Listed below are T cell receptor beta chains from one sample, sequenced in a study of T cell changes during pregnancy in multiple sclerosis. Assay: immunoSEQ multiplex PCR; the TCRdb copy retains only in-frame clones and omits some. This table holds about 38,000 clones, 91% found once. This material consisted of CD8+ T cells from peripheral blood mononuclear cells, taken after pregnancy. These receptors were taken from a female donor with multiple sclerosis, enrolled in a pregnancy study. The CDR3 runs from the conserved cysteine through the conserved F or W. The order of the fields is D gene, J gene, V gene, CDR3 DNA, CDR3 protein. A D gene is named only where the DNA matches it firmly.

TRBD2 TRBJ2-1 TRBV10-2 TGCGCCAGCACTGAGGGTAGCGGGGGCCTAGGGTTCTTC CASTEGSGGLGFF
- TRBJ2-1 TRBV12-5 TGTGCTAGTGCTGGCAGGGACTCCTACAATGAGCAGTTCTTC CASAGRDSYNEQFF
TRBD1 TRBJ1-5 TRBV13 TGTGCCAGCAGCTTAGAACAGGGGGAGCCCCAGCATTTT CASSLEQGEPQHF
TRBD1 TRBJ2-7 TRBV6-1 TGTGCCAGCAGTGAGAGGGGGACAGGGAGCTACGAGCAGTACTTC CASSERGTGSYEQYF
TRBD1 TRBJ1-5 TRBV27 TGTGCCAGCAGTTACCCAGACAGGGGAGAAAATCAGCCCCAGCATTTT CASSYPDRGENQPQHF
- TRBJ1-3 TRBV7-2 TGTGCCAGCAGCTTAGCGAGCAGGGTGTGGGACACCATATATTTT CASSLASRVWDTIYF
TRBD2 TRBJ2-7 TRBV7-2 TGTGCCAGCACTCTCCGACTAGCGGGAGAAAACTACGAGCAGTACTTC CASTLRLAGENYEQYF
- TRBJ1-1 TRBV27 TGTGCCAGCAGGAGCGGGATCACTGAAGCTTTCTTT CASRSGITEAFF
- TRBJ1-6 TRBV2 TGTGCCAGCAATAAGGACAGCTCCTATAATTCACCCCTCCACTTT CASNKDSSYNSPLHF
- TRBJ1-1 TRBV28 TGTGCCAGCAGTTTTGAGGGGGACACCTTTATGAACACTGAAGCTTTCTTT CASSFEGDTFMNTEAFF
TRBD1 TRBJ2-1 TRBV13 TGTGCCAGCAGCTTAGTCAGGGGGCACGAGCAGTTCTTC CASSLVRGHEQFF
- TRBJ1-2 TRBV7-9 TGTGCCAGCAGCTCCCGTTCGGAAATCGGGAGCTACACCTTC CASSSRSEIGSYTF
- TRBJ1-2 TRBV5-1 TGCGCCAGCAGCTTGTCAGGGCCGGGTAACTATGGCTACACCTTC CASSLSGPGNYGYTF
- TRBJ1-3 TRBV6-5 TGTGCCAGCAGTTACAGCGGGGATACTGGAAACACCATATATTTT CASSYSGDTGNTIYF